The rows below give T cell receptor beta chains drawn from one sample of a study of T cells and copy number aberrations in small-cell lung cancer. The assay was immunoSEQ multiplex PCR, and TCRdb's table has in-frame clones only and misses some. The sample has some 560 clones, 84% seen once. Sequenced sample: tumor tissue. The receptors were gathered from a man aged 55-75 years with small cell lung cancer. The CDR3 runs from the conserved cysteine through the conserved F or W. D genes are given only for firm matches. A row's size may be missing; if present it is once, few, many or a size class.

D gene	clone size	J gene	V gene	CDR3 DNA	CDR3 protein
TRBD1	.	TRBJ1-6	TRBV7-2	TGTGCCAGCAGCTCGACAGGGTTTAATTCACCCCTCCACTTT	CASSSTGFNSPLHF
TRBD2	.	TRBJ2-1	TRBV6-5	TGTGCCAGCACTTACCTAGCGGGACCCAACTACAATGAGCAGTTCTTC	CASTYLAGPNYNEQFF
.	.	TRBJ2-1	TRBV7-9	TGTGCCAGCAGCAGCTATCAGGGAAATGAGCAGTTCTTC	CASSSYQGNEQFF
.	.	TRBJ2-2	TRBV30	TGTGCCTGGAGTGGCGTGGTCAACACCGGGGAGCTGTTTTTT	CAWSGVVNTGELFF
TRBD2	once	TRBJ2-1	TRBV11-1	TGTGCCAGCAGCCCCTCTAGCGGGAGAGGTTCCTACAATGAGCAGTTCTTC	CASSPSSGRGSYNEQFF
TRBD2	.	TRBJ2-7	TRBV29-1	TGCAGCGTTGACGGCGTACTAGCGGGAGGGAATAACTACGAGCAGTACTTC	CSVDGVLAGGNNYEQYF
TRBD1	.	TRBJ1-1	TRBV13	TGTGCCAGCAGCTTAATTTTAGAGGGGGCTTCCGAAGCTTTCTTT	CASSLILEGASEAFF
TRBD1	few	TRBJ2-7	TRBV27	TGTGCCAGCAGTAAGACGGGACAGGGCTACGAGCAGTACTTC	CASSKTGQGYEQYF
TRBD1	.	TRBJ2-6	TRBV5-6	TGTGCCAGCAGCTCCCGGGACAGGGGCCCCCCGGGGGCCAACGTCCTGACTTTC	CASSSRDRGPPGANVLTF
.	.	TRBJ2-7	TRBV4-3	TGCGCCAGCAGCCAAGATTGGGGGACCAGGGCCGAGCAGTACTTC	CASSQDWGTRAEQYF
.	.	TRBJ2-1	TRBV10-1	TGCGCCAGCAATAATAGGACAACGTTAGAGCAGTTCTTC	CASNNRTTLEQFF
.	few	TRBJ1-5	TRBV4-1	TGCGCCAGCAGCCTACTTTACAGTAGCAATCAGCCCCAGCATTTT	CASSLLYSSNQPQHF
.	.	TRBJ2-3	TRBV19	TGTGCCAGTAGTGAGCAGGCGGTAGCAGATACGCAGTATTTT	CASSEQAVADTQYF
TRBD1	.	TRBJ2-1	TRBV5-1	TGCGCCAGCAGCTTGGAGGGACAGGAATACAATGAGCAGTTCTTC	CASSLEGQEYNEQFF
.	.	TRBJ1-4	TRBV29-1	TGCACCCGGGGACCGGGACCGGAGATGGAAAAACTGTTTTTT	CTRGPGPEMEKLFF
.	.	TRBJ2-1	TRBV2	TGTGCCAGCAGTGAAGTAGGATACAATGAGCAGTTCTTC	CASSEVGYNEQFF
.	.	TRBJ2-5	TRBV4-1	TGCGCCAGCAGCCAAGATCAAAGGAGGGGACTCCAAGAGACCCAGTACTTC	CASSQDQRRGLQETQYF
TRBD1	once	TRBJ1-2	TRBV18	TGTGCCAGCTCACCTCCGAGGGGGACAGGGGACGTTGGCTACACCTTC	CASSPPRGTGDVGYTF
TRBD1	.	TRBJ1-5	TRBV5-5	TGTGCCAGCAGCGTAGAACCTACAGGGGGGCAGCCCCAGCATTTT	CASSVEPTGGQPQHF
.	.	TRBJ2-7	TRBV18	TGTGCCAGCTCTTTCGCCCCTGAGTACGAGCAGTACTTC	CASSFAPEYEQYF
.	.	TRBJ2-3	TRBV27	TGTGCCAGCAGTTTAGCAGGGGTGGTAGATACGCAGTATTTT	CASSLAGVVDTQYF
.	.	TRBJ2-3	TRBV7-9	TGTGCCAGCAGCGCGGAAGCAGATACGCAGTATTTT	CASSAEADTQYF
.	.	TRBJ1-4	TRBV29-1	TGCAGCGTTCGAACTGGGGCAACTAATGAAAAACTGTTTTTT	CSVRTGATNEKLFF
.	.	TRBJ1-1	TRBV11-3	TGTGCCAGCAGCTTAGGGGGGGAAAACACTGAAGCTTTCTTT	CASSLGGENTEAFF
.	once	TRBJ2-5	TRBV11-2	TGTGCCAGCAGTCCCGGAACATCTCCCCAAGAGACCCAGTACTTC	CASSPGTSPQETQYF
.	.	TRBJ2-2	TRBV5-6	TGTGCCAGCAGCTTGCCACCAAACACCGGGGAGCTGTTTTTT	CASSLPPNTGELFF
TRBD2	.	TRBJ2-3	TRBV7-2	TGTGCCAGCAGCTTATCCAGTCAAGCACTAGCGGGAGCTGTAGATACGCAGTATTTT	CASSLSSQALAGAVDTQYF
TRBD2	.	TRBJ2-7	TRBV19	TGTGCCAGTAGCCACGGCGGGACTAGTGTCTACGAGCAGTACTTC	CASSHGGTSVYEQYF
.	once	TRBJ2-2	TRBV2	TGTGCCAGCAGTGTGTCCGATACTCCCGGGGAGCTGTTTTTT	CASSVSDTPGELFF
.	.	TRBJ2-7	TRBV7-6	TGTGCCAGCAGCTCCGGGGTGATGGGGGAGCAGTACTTC	CASSSGVMGEQYF
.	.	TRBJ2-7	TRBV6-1	TGTGCCAGCAGTGGGAGGCTGAACGAGCAGTACTTC	CASSGRLNEQYF
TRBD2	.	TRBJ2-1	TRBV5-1	TGCGCCAGCAGCTTGGCCGACGCGGGAGGGCCCGATGAGCAGTTCTTC	CASSLADAGGPDEQFF
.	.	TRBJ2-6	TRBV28	TGTGCCAGCAGTCGACCAGGGTCTGGGGCCAACGTCCTGACTTTC	CASSRPGSGANVLTF
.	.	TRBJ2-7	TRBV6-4	TGTGCCAGCAGTGTGGCGGCGGGATCCTCCTACGAGCAGTACTTC	CASSVAAGSSYEQYF
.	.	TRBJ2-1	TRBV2	TGTGCCAGCAGTGCCCAGCGCTACAATGAGCAGTTCTTC	CASSAQRYNEQFF
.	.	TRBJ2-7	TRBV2	TGTGCCAGCAGTAGCGACCAGAGCTCCTACGAGCAGTACTTC	CASSSDQSSYEQYF
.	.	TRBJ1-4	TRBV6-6	TGTGCCAGCAGTTACGTGGAGGCATACCGGGAAAAACTGTTTTTT	CASSYVEAYREKLFF
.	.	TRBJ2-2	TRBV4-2	TGTGCCAGCAGCCAAGAAGCCCCACAGGGCTCCGGGGAGCTGTTTTTT	CASSQEAPQGSGELFF
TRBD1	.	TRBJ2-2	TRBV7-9	TGTGCCAGCAGCGCACCGGGACAGATGAACACCGGGGAGCTGTTTTTT	CASSAPGQMNTGELFF
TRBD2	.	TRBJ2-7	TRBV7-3	TGTGCCAGCAGCCCAACGTGGGCGGGAGTCAAAGTCTGGCGGTTCACCTACGAGCAGTACTTC	CASSPTWAGVKVWRFTYEQYF
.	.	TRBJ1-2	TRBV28	TGTGCCAGCAGTCGCCAGAGGGTTTTCTATGGCTACACCTTC	CASSRQRVFYGYTF
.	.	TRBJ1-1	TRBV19	TGTGCCAGTAGTATAGGGGGGACGTACACTGAAGCTTTCTTT	CASSIGGTYTEAFF
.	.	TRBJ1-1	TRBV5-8	TGTGCCACCGACCGGGCCACCGAGAACACTGAAGCTTTCTTT	CATDRATENTEAFF
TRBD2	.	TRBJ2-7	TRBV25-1	TGTGCCAGCAGTGGGAAGGAAGCGGGAGTTTACGAGCAGTACTTC	CASSGKEAGVYEQYF
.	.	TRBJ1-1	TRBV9	TGTGCCAGCAGCCCCTGGGGAAAGACTGAAGCTTTCTTT	CASSPWGKTEAFF
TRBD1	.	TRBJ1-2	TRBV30	TGTGCCTGGAAGGGACAGGGGGAATCCGGCTACACCTTC	CAWKGQGESGYTF
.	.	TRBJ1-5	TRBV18	TGTGCCAGCTCACCACAGGGGATCAGCAATCAGCCCCAGCATTTT	CASSPQGISNQPQHF
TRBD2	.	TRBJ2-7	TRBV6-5	TGTGCCATCGGGGGGGCTGCCCCCTTCGAGCAGTACTTC	CAIGGAAPFEQYF
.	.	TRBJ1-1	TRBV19	TGTGCCAGTAGTATAGGTCCCTTCATGAACACTGAAGCTTTCTTT	CASSIGPFMNTEAFF
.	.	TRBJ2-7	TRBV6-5	TGTGCCAGCAGTTACAGCCAGGTCCGGGAACAGTACTTC	CASSYSQVREQYF
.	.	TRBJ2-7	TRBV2	TGTGCCAGCAGCCCTGGGAGAGGGGCCTACGAGCAGTACTTC	CASSPGRGAYEQYF
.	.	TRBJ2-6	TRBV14	TGTGCCAGCAGTTACAGGGCGGGTGGGGCCAACGTCCTGACTTTC	CASSYRAGGANVLTF
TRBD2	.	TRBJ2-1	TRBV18	TGTGCCAGCTCACCAGGGACTAGCGTAGATGAGCAGTTCTTC	CASSPGTSVDEQFF
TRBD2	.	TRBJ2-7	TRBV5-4	TGTGCCAGCAGCTTGGGCGGTGGCGGGAGGGCCTACGAGCAGTACTTC	CASSLGGGGRAYEQYF
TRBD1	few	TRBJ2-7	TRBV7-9	TGTGCCAGCAGCTCCGGACAGGGGGCCCACGAGCAGTACTTC	CASSSGQGAHEQYF
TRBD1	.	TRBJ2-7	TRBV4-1	TGCGCCAGCAGCCGAGGACAGGGGGCCGACGAGCAGTACTTC	CASSRGQGADEQYF
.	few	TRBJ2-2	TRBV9	TGTGCCAGCAGCGCCATTGTACCCTCAGAGACCGGGGAGCTGTTTTTT	CASSAIVPSETGELFF